The 20 T cell receptor beta chains listed next were all sequenced from one sample in a study of shared clonotypes between healthy human individuals. Libraries were prepared by immunoSEQ multiplex PCR; TCRdb keeps only in-frame clonotypes and omits some of them. The sample comprises roughly 2.2 million clones, 85% to 95% of which are singletons, and under 0.45% rests with the top ten. Sequences were obtained from naive CD4+ T cells from PBMCs. As to subset: CD45RA+ positively selected. These receptor sequences come from a man between 18 and 29 years old in good health. Some clones in this sample may be carry-over from other donors' samples.

The J gene is TRBJ2-1, the V gene TRBV14; D might be TRBD2 (5 bases). Trimming took 5 bases from V and 5 from J, leaving 7 bases between them. This CDR3 region has 12 residues. Germline values: CDR1 SGHDN, CDR2 FVKESK. This CDR3 reads CASSRTDNEQFF. CDR3 in DNA: TGTGCCAGCAGCAGGACTGACAATGAGCAGTTCTTC.

The rearrangement links TRBV7-9 to TRBJ2-7; 8 bases line up with TRBD1. Trimming removed 1 base from V and 5 bases from J; junction bases left unmatched: 4. The CDR3 covers 14 residues. Germline V gene data show CDR1 as SEHNR and CDR2 as FQNEAQ (reference sequence). The CDR3 is CASSLGDRGHEQYF. CDR3 in DNA: TGTGCCAGCAGCTTAGGAGACAGGGGACACGAGCAGTACTTC. The full variable domain, its missing parts supplied by reference TRBV7-9 and TRBJ2-7, is DTGVSQNPRHKITKRGQNVTFRCDPISEHNRLYWYRQTLGQGPEFLTYFQNEAQLEKSRLLSDRFSAERPKGSFSTLEIQRTEQGDSAMYLCASSLGDRGHEQYFGPGTRLTVT.

This chain uses TRBV27 with TRBJ2-7; D gene ambiguous. The CDR3 has 14 residues. Trimming shortened V by 4 bases and J by 1 base, and 11 bases separated the two germline ends. CDR1 MNHEY and CDR2 SMNVEV come from the germline V gene (reference sequence). CDR3 nucleotide sequence: TGTGCCAGCAGTTCAGCCCCGGTGTCCTACGAGCAGTACTTC. This codes for CASSSAPVSYEQYF.

About this clone itself: This CDR3 is also generated by other DNA sequences in the sample. V and J are TRBV18 and TRBJ2-7, with 15 nucleotides matching TRBD2. This CDR3 is built from 15 residues. Germline assignment: CDR1 KGHSH and CDR2 LQKENI. V trimming: 3 bases; J trimming: 6 bases; junction bases outside the gene matches: 3. The CDR3 loop is CASSPPGLAGGEQYF. The CDR3 region has the DNA TGTGCCAGCTCACCTCCGGGACTAGCGGGAGGCGAGCAGTACTTC. The complete variable domain, with remaining parts taken from reference TRBV18 and TRBJ2-7, reads NAGVMQNPRHLVRRRGQEARLRCSPMKGHSHVYWYRQLPEEGLKFMVYLQKENIIDESGMPKERFSAEFPKEGPSILRIQQVVRGDSAAYFCASSPPGLAGGEQYFGPGTRLTVT.

The gene calls are TRBV18 and TRBJ1-1, with TRBD1 as a possible D gene (5 bases). From germline, CDR1 is KGHSH and CDR2 LQKENI. The CDR3 is made up of 13 amino acids. Trimming removed 3 bases at V and 7 bases at J, with 12 bases between. For the CDR3, the DNA is TGTGCCAGCTCACCGGCCGGGGGGATTGAAGCTTTCTTT. This translates into CASSPAGGIEAFF.

The rearrangement uses TRBV5-1 and TRBJ2-7; TRBD2 agrees at 7 bases. With 4 bases clipped from V and 7 bases from J, the junction kept 14 bases outside the gene matches. Germline loops: CDR1 SGHRS, CDR2 YFSETQ. This CDR3 spans 15 amino acids. CDR3 residues: CASSATGTKPSEQYF. DNA for the CDR3: TGCGCCAGCAGCGCCACCGGGACTAAACCCTCTGAGCAGTACTTC. The whole variable domain, remainder taken from reference TRBV5-1 and TRBJ2-7, is KAGVTQTPRYLIKTRGQQVTLSCSPISGHRSVSWYQQTPGQGLQFLFEYFSETQRNKGNFPGRFSGRQFSNSRSEMNVSTLELGDSALYLCASSATGTKPSEQYFGPGTRLTVT.

This rearrangement joins TRBV7-2 to TRBJ1-2, with no clear D. CDR1 and CDR2 (germline): SGHTA, FQGNSA. Trimming took 3 bases from V and 3 from J, leaving 8 bases between them. This CDR3 spans 13 amino acids. The CDR3 DNA reads as TGTGCCAGCAGCTTCCGGGAGGACTATGGCTACACCTTC. Protein sequence: CASSFREDYGYTF.

J is TRBJ2-5 and V is TRBV7-9, with a possible D match to TRBD1 (6 bases). The CDR3 has 15 amino acids. V lost 5 bases, J lost 2 bases, and 15 bases lay in between. Per the germline V gene, CDR1 is SEHNR and CDR2 is FQNEAQ (reference sequence). CDR3 sequence (DNA): TGTGCCAGCAGCGGGGGCAATCCTGGACAAGAGACCCAGTACTTC. It yields the protein CASSGGNPGQETQYF. Full variable domain (outside the CDR3, taken from reference TRBV7-9 and TRBJ2-5): DTGVSQNPRHKITKRGQNVTFRCDPISEHNRLYWYRQTLGQGPEFLTYFQNEAQLEKSRLLSDRFSAERPKGSFSTLEIQRTEQGDSAMYLCASSGGNPGQETQYFGPGTRLLVL.

The J gene is TRBJ1-1, the V gene TRBV5-1, with D uncertain. The length of the CDR3 is 14 residues. Germline lookup yields CDR1 SGHRS and CDR2 YFSETQ. V was clipped by 4 bases and J by 4 bases, with 14 bases between them. The CDR3 protein is CASSQGVSVTEAFF. CDR3 coding DNA: TGCGCCAGCAGCCAAGGTGTGAGCGTCACTGAAGCTTTCTTT.

The V gene is TRBV19, the J gene TRBJ1-2; TRBD1 agrees at 7 bases. This CDR3 has 14 residues. CDR1 is LNHDA and CDR2 is SQIVND in the germline V gene (reference sequence). The V and J ends lost 3 bases and 8 bases, in that order; junction bases with no gene match: 9. The CDR3 DNA reads as TGTGCCAGTAGTATCAGGGGACAGCTTGGAGGCTACACCTTC. Protein product: CASSIRGQLGGYTF.

V and J are TRBV10-2 and TRBJ1-2; unclear D gene. The CDR3 is 14 residues long. V was trimmed by 3 bases and J by 4 bases, leaving 12 bases between them. Germline-derived CDR1 and CDR2 are WSHSY and SAAADI. CDR3 in amino acids: CASSDGPGPYGYTF. The CDR3 nucleotides read TGCGCCAGCAGTGATGGCCCTGGCCCCTATGGCTACACCTTC.

This chain uses TRBV28 with TRBJ1-2; 10 nucleotides align to TRBD1. Losses at the gene ends were 8 bases for V and 4 bases for J; bases not matched to a gene: 10. This CDR3 comprises 15 residues. The germline V gene has CDR1 MDHEN and CDR2 SYDVKM. The CDR3 is CASGRQGAGSYGYTF. The CDR3 nucleotides read TGTGCCAGCGGCCGACAGGGGGCAGGTTCCTATGGCTACACCTTC.

The V and J genes are TRBV28 and TRBJ1-2; possibly TRBD1 for D (6 bases). The CDR3 is 15 amino acids. Germline V lookup: CDR1 MDHEN, CDR2 SYDVKM. V was clipped by 5 bases and J by 4 bases, with 17 bases between them. The CDR3 DNA is TGTGCCAGCAGTACCCCCTCGGGGGGCGGCTATGGCTACACCTTC. Protein product: CASSTPSGGGYGYTF.

The V call is TRBV6-1, the J call TRBJ1-5, with D perhaps TRBD1 (5 bases). Looked up from germline, CDR1 is MNHNS and CDR2 is SASEGT. The CDR3 runs to 14 residues. V dropped 4 bases and J dropped 4 bases, with 11 bases sitting between them. CDR3 loop: CASSGQGLNQPQHF. CDR3 bases: TGTGCCAGCAGTGGGCAGGGACTAAATCAGCCCCAGCATTTT.

The chain uses TRBV28 and TRBJ1-2, with 10 bases identical to TRBD1. In germline, CDR1 is MDHEN, CDR2 SYDVKM. CDR3 size: 13 residues. Unmatched junction bases numbered 10, after V lost 10 bases and J lost 8 bases. CDR3 nucleotides: TGTGCCACCACGCCAGGGGGACAGGGGGGCTACACCTTC. As protein: CATTPGGQGGYTF.

V and J are TRBV7-2 and TRBJ2-5; no definite D call. The tail of the sequence fits TRBJ2-7 better, so the J call may be wrong. CDR3 length: 16 amino acids. CDR1 and CDR2 (germline): SGHTA, FQGNSA. CDR3 residues: CASSSLFGKTRYEQYF. Written as DNA, the CDR3 is TGTGCCAGCAGCTCCCTCTTCGGAAAAACACGCTACGAGCAGTACTTC.

The J gene is TRBJ2-7, the V gene TRBV6-5; possibly TRBD2 for D (7 bases). This CDR3 has 14 amino acids. V lost 6 bases, J lost 1 base, and 13 bases lay in between. Germline loops: CDR1 MNHEY, CDR2 SVGAGI. CDR3 bases: TGTGCCAGCAGGGGGGCTAGCGGATCCTACGAGCAGTACTTC. Its translation: CASRGASGSYEQYF.

The chain carries TRBV7-8 and TRBJ2-7; 9 nucleotides align to TRBD1. Germline values: CDR1 SGHVS, CDR2 FQNEAQ. Trimming took 5 bases from V and 4 from J; bases not matched to a gene: 9. The length of the CDR3 is 15 residues. The CDR3 sequence: CASSAPGQGVYEQYF. CDR3 DNA: TGTGCCAGCAGCGCCCCGGGACAGGGTGTTTACGAGCAGTACTTC.

This clone is a singleton in its sample. This sequence joins TRBV2 and TRBJ1-5; TRBD1 matches 9 bases. This CDR3 is 14 amino acids long. CDR1 and CDR2 from the germline V gene are SNHLY and FYNNEI. J was trimmed by 4 bases and V by 6 bases; bases with no gene match: 4. CDR3 amino acids: CASRGTGLNQPQHF. The CDR3 region has the DNA TGTGCCAGCAGGGGGACAGGGCTAAATCAGCCCCAGCATTTT.

CDR3 nucleotide sequence: TGTGCCAGCAGCTTAACAGCGGGAAAGAACAATGAGCAGTTCTTC. This sequence encodes CASSLTAGKNNEQFF. The chain recombines TRBV7-2 with TRBJ2-1; 7 bases align to TRBD2. The V and J ends lost 2 bases and 5 bases, in that order; junction bases with no gene match: 6. CDR1 is SGHTA and CDR2 is FQGNSA in the germline V gene. This CDR3 is 15 amino acids long.